Listed here are 18 T cell receptor beta chains from one sample, sequenced in a study of T cells in Graves' hyperthyroidism and ophthalmopathy. Amplification targeted TCR beta CDR3 regions from RNA transcripts. With the HTBI primer set, the TCR CDR3 went through a first round of RT-PCR. Using its own MiXCR run on the multiplex PCR reads, TCRdb lists one record per CDR3 protein. This sample has hundreds of thousands of distinct CDR3 sequences, with around 15% found just once. The source material was blood. Receptors originate from a woman between 18 and 30 years old with Graves' hyperthyroidism.

This clonotype has more than one count but fewer than ten. The V gene is TRBV15, the J gene TRBJ1-4, with D unclear. The germline gives CDR1 LNHNV, CDR2 YYDKDF (reference sequence). Between the trimmed V and J ends, which lost 2 bases and 0 bases, there was a span of 4 bases. This CDR3 is 14 amino acids long. Here the CDR3 DNA reads TGTGCCACCAGCAGAAGTGCAACTAATGAAAAACTGTTTTTT. Translated, it gives CATSRSATNEKLFF.

This clonotype was observed many times. CDR3 in DNA: TGTGCCAGCAGCCACAATTTCGGCTCTGGAAACACCATATATTTT. It translates to CASSHNFGSGNTIYF. This chain uses TRBV3-1 with TRBJ1-3; D gene uncertain. The CDR3 length is 15 residues. Germline CDR1 reads LGHDT; CDR2 reads YNNKEL (reference sequence). V lost 3 bases, J lost 0 bases, and 9 bases lay in between.

This clonotype has ten or more counts. The rearrangement uses TRBV18 and TRBJ2-1; D remains unclear. Between the trimmed V and J ends, which lost 0 bases and 6 bases, there was a span of 6 bases. The CDR3 extends over 13 amino acids. The V gene's germline CDR1 is KGHSH and CDR2 LQKENI. CDR3 DNA sequence: TGTGCCAGCTCACCACCCGGAAGCAATGAGCAGTTCTTC. Encoded protein: CASSPPGSNEQFF.

This clonotype was counted many times. This chain uses TRBV5-8 with TRBJ2-3, with D hard to call. Trimming removed 2 bases from V and 1 base from J, with 8 bases in between. This CDR3 spans 14 amino acids. The germline CDR1 and CDR2 sequences are SGHTS and YDEGEE. The CDR3 protein is CASSFDQGTDTQYF. DNA for the CDR3: TGTGCCAGCAGCTTTGACCAGGGCACAGATACGCAGTATTTT.

This clonotype was recorded a few times. The CDR3 sequence: CASSPQASSAEQYF. CDR3 in DNA: TGTGCCAGCAGCCCTCAAGCCTCTAGCGCCGAGCAGTACTTC. This chain links TRBV7-6 with TRBJ2-7, with D possibly TRBD2 on 6 matching bases. CDR1 is SGHVS and CDR2 is FNYEAQ in the germline V gene. Trimming removed 5 bases from V and 6 bases from J, with 17 bases in between. The CDR3 spans 14 residues.

This clonotype was picked up many times. This chain links TRBV6-1 with TRBJ1-4; 8 positions agree with TRBD1. The J segment lost 1 base and the V segment lost 5 bases, leaving 9 bases of the junction unmatched. CDR3 size: 17 residues. Germline CDR1 MNHNS, CDR2 SASEGT. The CDR3 DNA reads TGTGCCAGCAGTTCGCTCCGGGACAGGAGAACTAATGAAAAACTGTTTTTT. It encodes CASSSLRDRRTNEKLFF.

The rearrangement uses TRBV29-1 and TRBJ2-1; D call uncertain. The CDR3 consists of 15 residues. Germline values: CDR1 SQVTM, CDR2 ANQGSEA. Trimming removed 1 base from V and 4 bases from J, with 14 bases in between. The CDR3 region is CSVEGGSPQYNEQFF. The CDR3 nucleotides are TGCAGCGTTGAAGGGGGTTCGCCCCAATACAATGAGCAGTTCTTC.

The sample holds one count of this clonotype. The J gene is TRBJ2-7, the V gene TRBV11-2; 8 bases agree with TRBD1. The length of the CDR3 is 16 residues. V was clipped by 6 bases and J by 2 bases; unmatched bases: 12. Germline CDR1 is SGHAT and CDR2 is FQNNGV. CDR3 sequence: CASRARKDRETYEQYF. For the CDR3, the DNA is TGTGCCAGCAGGGCCAGGAAGGACAGGGAGACCTACGAGCAGTACTTC. The variable domain in full, with the rest retrieved from reference TRBV11-2 and TRBJ2-7, is EAGVAQSPRYKIIEKRQSVAFWCNPISGHATLYWYQQILGQGPKLLIQFQNNGVVDDSQLPKDRFSAERLKGVDSTLKIQPAKLEDSAVYLCASRARKDRETYEQYFGPGTRLTVT.

This rearrangement joins TRBV20-1 to TRBJ1-5, with a possible D match to TRBD1 (6 bases). The CDR3 is made up of 14 amino acids. CDR1 is DFQATT and CDR2 is SNEGSKA in the germline V gene (reference sequence). Between the trimmed V and J ends, which lost 6 bases and 5 bases, there was a span of 17 bases. The CDR3 nucleotides read TGCAGTGCCTCCCGCGACAGGTATTATCAGCCCCAGCATTTT. This translates into CSASRDRYYQPQHF.

The chain joins TRBV4-1 to TRBJ1-1; D unclear. Germline CDR1 MGHRA, CDR2 YSYEKL. CDR3 size: 15 residues. Between the trimmed V and J ends, which lost 6 bases and 1 base, there was a span of 15 bases. The CDR3, as DNA: TGCGCCAGCAGGCGTGACGACCGGGGGAACACTGAAGCTTTCTTT. Translating gives CASRRDDRGNTEAFF.

Points on this clonotype: This may arise from a read error, as a much more abundant clone is one base away. The chain uses TRBV18 and TRBJ2-2; D is uncertain. This CDR3 is 12 amino acids long. Germline V gene data show CDR1 as KGHSH and CDR2 as LQKENI. The CDR3 protein is CASPPPIGELFF. The CDR3 bases are TGTGCCAGCCCACCACCCATAGGGGAGCTGTTTTTT.

This clonotype was seen at least ten times. The chain links TRBV6-1 to TRBJ2-5; D gene unclear. The V gene lost 8 bases and the J gene lost 6 bases, with 19 bases spanning the gap. CDR3 length equals 14 residues. The V gene's germline CDR1 is MNHNS and CDR2 SASEGT. CDR3 bases: TGTGCCAGCGCCGGATGGGGTGCTACTAAGACCCAGTACTTC. This codes for CASAGWGATKTQYF.

V and J are TRBV20-1 and TRBJ1-3; 9 positions match TRBD1. Per the germline V gene, CDR1 is DFQATT and CDR2 is SNEGSKA (reference sequence). CDR3 size: 16 residues. J gave up 2 bases and V 1 base, and 6 bases lay outside the gene matches. The CDR3 spells CSARATGDRAGNTIYF. The CDR3 bases are TGCAGTGCTAGAGCCACGGGGGACAGGGCTGGAAACACCATATATTTT.

This sequence joins TRBV6-2 or TRBV6-3 and TRBJ1-5; D may be TRBD1 (5 bases). Germline CDR1 MNHEY, CDR2 SVGEGT. Between the trimmed V and J ends, which lost 6 bases and 1 base, there was a span of 16 bases. The CDR3 loop spans 16 amino acids. The CDR3 DNA reads as TGTGCCAGCAGCCCCATTGGGGGTGGGAGCAATCAGCCCCAGCATTTT. Its protein is CASSPIGGGSNQPQHF.

This clonotype was seen at least ten times. The genes are TRBV3-1 and TRBJ2-3; 7 positions agree with TRBD1. CDR1 LGHDT and CDR2 YNNKEL come from the germline V gene (reference sequence). CDR3 length equals 13 residues. CDR3 region: CARGRTGTDTQYF. The CDR3 region has the DNA TGTGCAAGGGGGCGCACTGGCACAGATACGCAGTATTTT.

The chain joins TRBV11-2 to TRBJ2-1; 8 bases match TRBD1. CDR1 is SGHAT and CDR2 is FQNNGV in the germline V gene. The CDR3 sequence is 17 residues long. V gave up 5 bases and J gave up 1 base; unmatched junction bases: 10. DNA for the CDR3: TGTGCCAGCAGCCAACAGTGGGGGGACAGGTCCTACAATGAGCAGTTCTTC. This gives the protein CASSQQWGDRSYNEQFF.

A word on this clonotype: The missing conserved phenylalanine or tryptophan at the end of this CDR3 makes a read error likely. This sequence joins TRBV2 and TRBJ2-3, with 10 bases matching TRBD2. With 3 bases clipped from V and 1 base from J, the junction kept 13 bases outside the gene matches. Germline CDR1 SNHLY, CDR2 FYNNEI. The CDR3 consists of 19 residues. The CDR3 region has the DNA TGTGCCAGCAGTGAGAGGGGGCTAATAGCGGGAGGACGCACAGATACGCAGTATCTT. It is translated as CASSERGLIAGGRTDTQYL.

This clonotype occurred many times. The chain links TRBV28 to TRBJ1-1; TRBD1 matches at 10 bases. Per the germline V gene, CDR1 is MDHEN and CDR2 is SYDVKM. The CDR3 has 17 amino acids. The V gene end was trimmed by 3 bases and the J gene end by 4 bases; junction bases not matched to a gene: 11. In nucleotides, the CDR3 is TGTGCCAGCAGTTTCAGCGACAGGGGGCAGGGAAGCACTGAAGCTTTCTTT. This encodes CASSFSDRGQGSTEAFF.